This record covers a single T cell receptor (beta chain). Its antigen is as yet unknown. Treatment: approximately nine-day PBMC culture with coronavirus spike peptide pools or control peptides (ViraFEST assay). This sample stems from a study of vaccination and CD4 T cells after COVID-19. The Oncomine TCR Beta short-read assay was what sequenced the DNA obtained from cultured CD4+ T cells. TCRdb fed the PCR reads into MiXCR, producing one record per CDR3 protein. The sample lists 11,000 or so distinct CDR3 sequences, approximately 62% seen once, with around a tenth in the top ten. The receptor comes from a human donor who had recovered from COVID-19. Material: CD4+ T cells from blood, cultured in vitro.

The CDR3 region is CASSKVGPSSYEQYF. CDR3 nucleotides: TGTGCCAGCAGCAAAGTTGGACCGTCCTCCTACGAGCAGTACTTC. The chain employs TRBV21-1 and TRBJ2-7. TRBV21-1 is noted as a pseudogene. This CDR3 is 15 amino acids long.